The next 16 T cell receptor beta chains were all read from a single sample in a study of T-cell memory formation after mild COVID-19. TCRdb re-analysed the 5' RACE reads in MiXCR, keeping a single row per CDR3 protein. The sample has 300,000 to 350,000 distinct CDR3 sequences, around 15% seen once. Sequences were obtained from PBMCs or a T cell subset sorted from them (not recorded which). Every receptor here comes from a man younger than 30 who had mild COVID-19 (a few samples of this study predate the infection). Cell type and time point are not known.

This clonotype was seen a few times. The chain employs TRBV15 and TRBJ1-2, with unresolved D. This CDR3 is 14 amino acids long. Between the trimmed V and J ends, which lost 0 bases and 2 bases, there was a span of 7 bases. The germline gives CDR1 LNHNV, CDR2 YYDKDF (reference sequence). CDR3 in DNA: TGTGCCACCAGCAGAGAGGGTGACAACTATGGCTACACCTTC. Amino acids: CATSREGDNYGYTF.

This clonotype was seen only a few times. This sequence joins TRBV4-1 and TRBJ2-1; D is ambiguous. Germline V CDR1 and CDR2: MGHRA, YSYEKL. This CDR3 spans 16 amino acids. The V end lost 1 base, the J end lost 0 bases, and 10 bases lay between the germline ends. The CDR3 DNA sequence: TGCGCCAGCAGCCAAGTAAACCTCGTCTCCTACAATGAGCAGTTCTTC. The encoded protein is CASSQVNLVSYNEQFF.

This clonotype was observed many times. The V gene is TRBV11-2, the J gene TRBJ2-5; D might be TRBD2 (6 bases). Germline CDR1 SGHAT, CDR2 FQNNGV. Trimming took off 1 base at V and 5 bases at J, with 11 bases between the two ends. CDR3 length: 14 residues. The CDR3 region is CASSLAGGAETQYF. The CDR3 bases are TGTGCCAGCAGCTTAGCGGGCGGGGCCGAGACCCAGTACTTC.

This rearrangement joins TRBV6-2 or TRBV6-3 to TRBJ2-7; D possibly uses TRBD1 or TRBD2 (5 bases each). The V gene's germline CDR1 is MNHEY and CDR2 SVGEGT. Trimming left V 0 bases short and J 3 bases short, with 12 bases between. The CDR3 has 15 amino acids. CDR3 sequence: CASSYSLGDGYEQYV. CDR3 sequence (DNA): TGTGCCAGCAGTTACTCCCTCGGGGACGGCTACGAGCAGTACGTC.

This clonotype was seen more than once but under ten times. The chain uses TRBV25-1 and TRBJ2-1; TRBD1 matches at 12 bases. There are 16 residues in the CDR3. Germline V lookup: CDR1 MGHDK, CDR2 SYGVNS. V shed 5 bases, J shed 8 bases, and the junction held 10 bases outside the gene matches. Here the CDR3 DNA reads TGTGCCAGCAGTATATACCGGGACAGGGGGCCCGATGAGCAGTTCTTC. Its translation: CASSIYRDRGPDEQFF.

The chain uses TRBV12-3 or TRBV12-4 and TRBJ2-1; tentatively, D is TRBD2 (5 bases). The CDR3 covers 13 residues. V was trimmed by 4 bases and J by 9 bases, leaving 13 bases between them. This CDR3 is CASSSGISREQFF. The CDR3 DNA follows: TGTGCCAGCAGTTCGGGAATTTCGCGTGAGCAGTTCTTC.

The rearrangement uses TRBV18 and TRBJ2-7; 11 bases fit TRBD1. Germline V lookup: CDR1 KGHSH, CDR2 LQKENI. The length of the CDR3 is 18 residues. The V segment lost 3 bases and the J segment 2 bases; nucleotides outside the gene matches: 12. The CDR3 is CASSPRTTGQGVTYEQYF. CDR3 DNA sequence: TGTGCCAGCTCACCCAGAACAACGGGACAGGGGGTAACCTACGAGCAGTACTTC.

This sequence joins TRBV12-3 or TRBV12-4 and TRBJ1-2; 7 nucleotides match TRBD1. V trimming: 7 bases; J trimming: 4 bases; junction bases outside the gene matches: 3. The CDR3 contains 12 residues. As DNA, the CDR3 is TGTGCCAGCACCCGGGACAGCTATGGCTACACCTTC. Its protein product is CASTRDSYGYTF.

The rearrangement links TRBV18 to TRBJ1-2; D possibly corresponds to TRBD1 (5 bases). CDR1 and CDR2 (germline): KGHSH, LQKENI. V was shortened by 0 bases and J by 3 bases, with 11 bases between the two germline ends. CDR3 length: 15 residues. This CDR3 reads CASSPPGTRDYGYTF. CDR3 nucleotides: TGTGCCAGCTCACCACCCGGGACGAGGGACTATGGCTACACCTTC.

This clonotype was seen a handful of times. This may be a read error, as it is one base from a much larger clone. This chain joins TRBV6-2 or TRBV6-3 and TRBJ2-3; weak D call: TRBD1 (5 bases). Germline V gives CDR1 MNHEY, CDR2 SVGEGT. V was shortened by 4 bases and J by 0 bases, with 8 bases between the two germline ends. The CDR3 is 14 amino acids. CDR3 region: CASSSTASTDTQYF. CDR3 nucleotides: TGTGCCAGCAGTTCGACAGCTAGCACAGATACGCAGTATTTT.

In this sample, this clonotype turned up many times. J is TRBJ1-2 and V is TRBV28, with TRBD1 as a possible D gene (6 bases). The CDR3 contains 15 residues. CDR1 is MDHEN, CDR2 SYDVKM, per germline. The germline V and J ends were trimmed by 1 base and 5 bases, with 14 bases remaining between them. The CDR3 DNA follows: TGTGCCAGCAGTTTATTTCCCTCAGGGGATTATGGCTACACCTTC. This encodes CASSLFPSGDYGYTF.

The gene calls are TRBV20-1 and TRBJ1-5; 7 nucleotides match TRBD1. The trim removed 0 bases at V and 1 base at J, leaving 6 bases unmatched. Germline V lookup: CDR1 DFQATT, CDR2 SNEGSKA (reference sequence). This CDR3 region has 16 residues. Here the CDR3 DNA reads TGCAGTGCTAGAGATATCACAGGGGAGAGCAATCAGCCCCAGCATTTT. Protein: CSARDITGESNQPQHF.

The genes are TRBV18 and TRBJ2-7; D is perhaps TRBD1 (6 bases). Germline V lookup: CDR1 KGHSH, CDR2 LQKENI. The CDR3 extends over 14 amino acids. Trimming cost V 3 bases and J 2 bases, with 11 bases left between them. In nucleotides, the CDR3 is TGTGCCAGCTCACCGCGGCAGGGGACCTACGAGCAGTACGTC. Encoded protein: CASSPRQGTYEQYV.

This clonotype has just a few counts. The chain uses TRBV10-3 and TRBJ2-6; D ambiguous. Trimming took 4 bases from V and 1 from J, leaving 14 bases between them. Germline-derived CDR1 and CDR2 are ENHRY and SYGVKD. The CDR3 covers 17 residues. CDR3 loop: CAISAPGRGSGANVLTF. The CDR3 region has the DNA TGTGCCATCAGTGCGCCAGGCCGTGGGTCTGGGGCCAACGTCCTGACTTTC.

In this sample, this clonotype turned up a few times. The V and J genes are TRBV2 and TRBJ2-5, with D possibly TRBD1 on 7 matching bases. V was cut by 2 bases and J by 1 base, with 8 bases left in between. The CDR3 totals 14 residues. Germline-derived CDR1 and CDR2 are SNHLY and FYNNEI. CDR3 loop: CASSEQGGQETQYF. CDR3 nucleotide sequence: TGTGCCAGCAGTGAACAGGGGGGCCAAGAGACCCAGTACTTC. Full variable domain (remainder filled in from reference TRBV2 and TRBJ2-5): EPEVTQTPSHQVTQMGQEVILRCVPISNHLYFYWYRQILGQKVEFLVSFYNNEISEKSEIFDDQFSVERPDGSNFTLKIRSTKLEDSAMYFCASSEQGGQETQYFGPGTRLLVL.

This clonotype was recorded a few times. The chain couples TRBV5-6 to TRBJ2-7, with D unclear. With 1 base removed from V and 8 bases from J, the gap between germline ends came to 13 bases. The CDR3 is 13 amino acids. Germline V lookup: CDR1 SGHDT, CDR2 YYEEEE. The CDR3 nucleotides are TGTGCCAGCAGCTTGCTGGCAGGCGGTAAGCAGTACGTC. Translation: CASSLLAGGKQYV.